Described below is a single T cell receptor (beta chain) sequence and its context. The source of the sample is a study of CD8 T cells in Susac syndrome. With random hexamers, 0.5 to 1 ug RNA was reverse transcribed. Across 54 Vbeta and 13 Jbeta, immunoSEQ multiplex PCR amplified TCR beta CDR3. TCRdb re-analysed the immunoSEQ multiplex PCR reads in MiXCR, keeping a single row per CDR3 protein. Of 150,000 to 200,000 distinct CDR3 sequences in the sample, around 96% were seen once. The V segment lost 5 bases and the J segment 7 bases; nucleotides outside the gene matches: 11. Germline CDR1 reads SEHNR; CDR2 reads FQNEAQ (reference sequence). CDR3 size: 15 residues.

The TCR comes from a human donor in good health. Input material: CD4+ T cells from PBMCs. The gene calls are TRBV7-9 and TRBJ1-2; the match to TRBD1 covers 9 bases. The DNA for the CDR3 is TGTGCCAGCAGCGTTAGCCCCGGGACAGGGAGTGGCTACACCTTC. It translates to CASSVSPGTGSGYTF.